The source of this TCR beta chain is a study of blood T cell repertoires in COVID-19. Study overall: Samples came from the United States, Italy and Spain, spanning acute and convalescent COVID-19. The analysed material was cDNA or gDNA that came from T cells, B-cell-depleted T cells, or PBMCs.

Sequenced by immunoSEQ multiplex PCR; TCRdb stores in-frame clones only, minus some. The repertoire has about 310,000 clones, around 91% of them found once; the top ten carry about 9.9%. V lost 3 bases and J 1 base, leaving 9 bases between the germline ends. The CDR3 is made up of 14 amino acids. The V gene's germline CDR1 is SGHAT and CDR2 FQNNGV. The study drew participants aged roughly 18 to 95 years from 24 US areas. Donors were grouped by their self-reported clinical history. The sequence came from a woman aged 35 to 49 who had recovered from COVID-19. The sample consisted of PBMCs or T cells enriched from blood (not recorded which). The chain recombines TRBV11-2 with TRBJ2-5; no clear D. For the CDR3, the DNA is TGTGCCAGCAGCTTCCCCTTCCCCCAAGAGACCCAGTACTTC. Amino acid sequence: CASSFPFPQETQYF.